What follows is one TCR beta chain and its context. Its antigen has not been determined. It has no much larger one-base neighbor in the sample; base qualities were not kept. This record comes from a study of neoadjuvant anti-PD-1 for oral cavity cancer (dated by TCRdb to about 2021). As for the study more broadly: Before undergoing curative-intent surgical resection, most patients got three to four biweekly nivolumab doses at 3 mg/kg. Under RECIST 1.1, a patient counted as a responder if showing complete response, partial response or stable disease, and as a non-responder if showing progression. A fourth nivolumab dose was given around day 43 to patients without progression, and definitive surgical resection was performed in those patients on days 50-56. There were 12 to 13 patients in the parent correlative cohort, and the response rate was roughly 34%. On the study overall, not on this receptor specifically: Higher pretreatment blood Treg/Th17 ratios correlated with higher pretreatment blood TCRbeta clonality and lower post-treatment tumor TCRbeta clonality. After neoadjuvant nivolumab, significantly higher T cell clonality (Gini index) was found within PBMCs in non-responders than in responders. Only three patients per response group were included in the TCR analyses, and the authors called for validation in larger cohorts.

For deep sequencing of PBMC libraries, mostly approximately 460 ng of input genomic DNA was used, and six replicates were run per sample. The immunoSEQ hsTCRbeta kit was used to prepare TCRbeta libraries, following the manufacturer's instructions. Sequencing of the completed libraries took place using an Illumina NovaSeq 6000 S4 flow cell after they had been pooled to roughly 3.2 nM. In the original analysis: The immunoSEQ Analyzer was used for raw data preprocessing and quality control. The analysis was restricted to productive rearrangements, with each unique CDR3 amino acid sequence defining a clonotype. Repertoire clonality was estimated as the Gini-Simpson index, which was computed with the R package tcR. Gini indices were compared with Student's t test, and associations with tumor size change were assessed by Pearson correlation. The table was pulled from immuneACCESS by TCRdb, which kept in-frame rearrangements only. Such tables lose some clones; where checked, under half of the loss comes from unresolved V genes, and the rest has no known cause. The D gene and trimming were derived from the DNA, and the V and J assignments and clone size from that table. The sample contains about 8,500 clones, 75% to 85% of them found a single time. 3.5% to 5% of the sample is taken by the ten largest.

This sample's time point label indicates: after neoadjuvant nivolumab, at surgical resection. None of the patients had received prior systemic or radiation treatment, and all were newly diagnosed with stage II-IVA oral cavity squamous cell carcinoma. The cohort consisted of patients with HPV-negative, locally advanced oral cavity squamous cell carcinoma. Peripheral blood mononuclear cells were analyzed directly and were not maintained or expanded in culture. The samples were drawn from a longitudinal correlative study tied to a single-arm phase II trial testing neoadjuvant nivolumab in oral cavity squamous cell carcinoma. Genomic DNA-based TCRbeta sequencing was performed on subject-matched pre- and post-treatment PBMCs and tumors from three responders and three non-responders. Peripheral blood mononuclear cells were collected before nivolumab treatment and were collected again after treatment, at the time of surgery. The Maxwell RSC DNA from Cells kit was used to extract genomic DNA from PBMCs.

Trimmed from V: 7 bases; trimmed from J: 7 bases; junction bases lacking a gene match: 13. The cysteine opens and the phenylalanine closes a CDR3 of 15 amino acids. Just CDR3 DNA is preserved here, 45 bases in frame from base 1. CDR1 and CDR2 were assigned from the germline V gene as LGHNA and YNFKEQ. The V gene is TRBV4-2 and the J gene is TRBJ1-5; TRBD1 fits 7 bases in the junction. This TCR derives from a person between 40 and 85 years old with oral cavity squamous cell carcinoma. The input for sequencing was PBMCs, taken after nivolumab (anti-PD-1) treatment. The nucleotide sequence is TGTGCCAGCACCCTGAGCTTAGGGGACAGCCAGCCCCAGCATTTT. It translates as CASTLSLGDSQPQHF.